This T cell receptor (beta chain) is from a study of molecular identifiers for immune sequencing clone quantification. TCRdb reanalysed the PCR reads using MiXCR and keeps one entry per CDR3 protein. The table records 85,000 to 95,000 distinct CDR3 sequences, under 20% of them present only once. This clonotype was picked up many times. Germline V gives CDR1 PRHDT, CDR2 FYEKMQ (reference sequence). The CDR3 is 14 residues long. V lost 4 bases, J lost 6 bases, and 16 bases lay in between. This chain links TRBV13 with TRBJ2-7, with D unclear. Sequencing used naive CD8+ T cells from blood, with Jurkat cell RNA spiked in. Documented subset: FACS-sorted CD8+CD4-CCR7+CD45RA+ naive T cells. The clonotype was recovered from a human donor in good health. Some libraries in this study had Jurkat cell RNA spiked in. The CDR3 sequence is CASSSEGPVGEQYF. CDR3 nucleotides: TGTGCCAGCAGCTCCGAAGGTCCGGTCGGCGAGCAGTACTTC.